These T cell receptor beta chains were read from a single sample in a study of blood T cell repertoires in COVID-19. Here immunoSEQ multiplex PCR was the method, and the copy in TCRdb shows in-frame clones only, minus some. The sample holds a few hundred thousand clones; 85% are singletons and the top ten take approximately 3.6%. The source material was peripheral blood. These receptors originate from a woman aged 18-29 years with acute or convalescent COVID-19. CDR3s include the opening cysteine and the closing phenylalanine or tryptophan. The D gene is left open where the match is weak. Where a row states a size, it is once, few, many or the class of an expanded clone; other rows omit it.

>.|TRBJ2-1|.|TRBV21-1|15
TGTGCCAGCAGCACTCAGGGTAGGAGCTTCAATGAGCAGTTCTTC
CASSTQGRSFNEQFF
>.|TRBJ2-2|.|TRBV2|13
TGTGCCAGCAATCGCGCCCCCGCCGGGGAGCTGTTTTTT
CASNRAPAGELFF
>.|TRBJ1-1|.|TRBV4-1|13
TGCGCCAGCAGCCACTCCCACACGTCGTGGGCTTTCTTT
CASSHSHTSWAFF
>TRBD1|TRBJ1-5|once|TRBV15|15
TGTGCCACCAGCAGGGCTGGACAGGGAAATCAGCCCCAGCATTTT
CATSRAGQGNQPQHF
>.|TRBJ1-2|.|TRBV27|16
TGTGCCAGCCGAGGACAACAGGGAAGGGAAAACTATGGCTACACCTTC
CASRGQQGRENYGYTF
>.|TRBJ2-1|.|TRBV5-6|15
TGTGCCAGCAGCTTGTCAGCGGCTTCCTACAATGAGCAGTTCTTC
CASSLSAASYNEQFF
>.|TRBJ1-2|.|TRBV7-9|15
TGTGCCAGCAGCTTAGAGAAAGGGGGTCCGGATGGCTACACCTTC
CASSLEKGGPDGYTF
>TRBD1|TRBJ1-1|.|TRBV4-2|15
TGTGCCAGCAGCCCCTTGGGACAGACGAACACTGAAGCTTTCTTT
CASSPLGQTNTEAFF
>.|TRBJ1-5|.|TRBV5-6|15
TGTGCCAGCAGCTTAAGTAGGCAGGGCAATCAGCCCCAGCATTTT
CASSLSRQGNQPQHF
>TRBD1|TRBJ1-4|.|TRBV30|12
TGTGCCTGGAGTGAGACAGGGGAAAAACTGTTTTTT
CAWSETGEKLFF
>TRBD2|TRBJ2-7|.|TRBV4-1|20
TGCGCCAGCAGCCAACATGAGGTAGGGACTAGCGGGGGACCTTCCTACGAGCAGTACTTC
CASSQHEVGTSGGPSYEQYF
>.|TRBJ1-1|few|TRBV6-4|11
TGTGCCGTCGACCCGGGCACTGAAGCTTTCTTT
CAVDPGTEAFF
>TRBD2|TRBJ2-1|.|TRBV15|15
TGTGCCACCAGCATCAAGGCAGCGGGGAAAGGTGAGCAGTTCTTC
CATSIKAAGKGEQFF
>.|TRBJ2-5|.|TRBV11-2|14
TGTGCCAGCAGCTTCCGGGACTCCCAAGAGACCCAGTACTTC
CASSFRDSQETQYF
>.|TRBJ1-3|.|TRBV21-1|16
TGTGCCAGCAGCAAAGAAGCAGGGGCTTCGGGAAACACCATATATTTT
CASSKEAGASGNTIYF
>TRBD2|TRBJ2-2|.|TRBV24-1|18
TGTGCCACCAGTGATTTCGGTCGCGGGAGGGCCAGGTCCGGGGAGCTGTTTTTT
CATSDFGRGRARSGELFF
>TRBD2|TRBJ2-2|.|TRBV12-5|15
TGTGCTTGCGATAGCGGGAGCGCGAACACCGGGGAGCTGTTTTTT
CACDSGSANTGELFF
>TRBD1|TRBJ1-2|.|TRBV9|18
TGTGCCAGCAGCGTAGAACGGACTGACAGGGATGGAGACTATGGCTACACCTTC
CASSVERTDRDGDYGYTF
>TRBD1|TRBJ1-1|.|TRBV27|14
TGTGCCAGCAGTTCGACAGGGGAGAACACTGAAGCTTTCTTT
CASSSTGENTEAFF
>.|TRBJ1-5|.|TRBV19|17
TGTGCCAGTACACGGGGGGTGGAACTTTGGGGCAATCAGCCCCAGCATTTT
CASTRGVELWGNQPQHF
>.|TRBJ2-5|.|TRBV6-5|13
TGTGCCAGCGGGGTAACAGGCGCGGAGACCCAGTACTTC
CASGVTGAETQYF
>TRBD1|TRBJ1-2|once|TRBV29-1|14
TGCAGCGCACCTGAGGGGGCTACTATCGGTGGCTACACCTTC
CSAPEGATIGGYTF
>.|TRBJ2-3|.|TRBV12-5|14
TGTGCTAGTGGTTCCATCGGGGGCACAGATACGCAGTATTTT
CASGSIGGTDTQYF
>.|TRBJ2-2|.|TRBV5-6|14
TGTGCCAGCAGCTTGGTCAGGAACACCGGGGAGCTGTTTTTT
CASSLVRNTGELFF
>TRBD2|TRBJ2-2|.|TRBV6-1|16
TGTGCCAGCAGTGAGGCCCCTAGCGGGAACACCGGGGAGCTGTTTTTT
CASSEAPSGNTGELFF
>.|TRBJ1-1|.|TRBV29-1|13
TGCAGCGGGCAGGGGAAGGGGAACACTGAAGCTTTCTTT
CSGQGKGNTEAFF
>.|TRBJ1-1|.|TRBV6-5|15
TGTGCCAGCAGTTACGGGGGACAAAGGAACACTGAAGCTTTCTTT
CASSYGGQRNTEAFF
>.|TRBJ1-1|.|TRBV12-3/TRBV12-4|12
TGTGCCAGCAGCCCCCAGGGCCGTGAAGCTTTCTTT
CASSPQGREAFF
>.|TRBJ2-2|.|TRBV30|14
TGTGCCTGGAGTGGTGGGAGCCTAACCGGGGAGCTGTTTTTT
CAWSGGSLTGELFF
>.|TRBJ2-5|.|TRBV6-5|13
TGTGCCAGCCCATGCGGCAGGGATGAGACCCAGTACTTC
CASPCGRDETQYF
>.|TRBJ2-1|many|TRBV7-7|16
TGTGCCAGCAGCCCTTTGACAGGTTTTACCTACAATGAGCAGTTCTTC
CASSPLTGFTYNEQFF
>TRBD1|TRBJ1-5|.|TRBV6-5|14
TGTGCCAGCAGACCGACAGGGAATCCCCAGCCCCAGCATTTT
CASRPTGNPQPQHF
>TRBD1|TRBJ2-5|.|TRBV5-4|16
TGTGCCAGCAGCTTGGGGAGCAGGGGGCGGCAAGAGACCCAGTACTTC
CASSLGSRGRQETQYF
>.|TRBJ2-7|.|TRBV5-6|12
TGTGCCAGCAGCTTGGGGGACATATATCAGTACTTC
CASSLGDIYQYF
>.|TRBJ1-1|.|TRBV7-9|14
TGTGCCAGCAGCTTAGTCGGGGATGAAGATGAAGCTTTCTTT
CASSLVGDEDEAFF
>TRBD1|TRBJ1-4|few|TRBV7-9|14
TGTGCCAGCAGCTCCACAGGGGTAGGAGAAAAACTGTTTTTT
CASSSTGVGEKLFF
>TRBD1|TRBJ2-3|many|TRBV19|14
TGTGCCAGTAGTATAGGACAGGGGGCAGATACGCAGTATTTT
CASSIGQGADTQYF
>TRBD1|TRBJ2-7|.|TRBV6-1|16
TGTGCCAGCAGTGAATCGACAGGGGGGAACTCCTACGAGCAGTACTTC
CASSESTGGNSYEQYF
>.|TRBJ2-2|once|TRBV28|15
TGTGCCAGCAGTCCGCCGGGATTTTACACCGGGGAGCTGTTTTTT
CASSPPGFYTGELFF
>.|TRBJ1-3|.|TRBV6-6|13
TGTGCCAGCGGACGCAGGGTTAGAAACACCATATATTTT
CASGRRVRNTIYF
>TRBD2|TRBJ2-5|.|TRBV2|15
TGTGCCAGCAGGGCTAGCGGGGGGCTCCAAGAGACCCAGTACTTC
CASRASGGLQETQYF
>.|TRBJ2-7|.|TRBV7-2|15
TGTGCCAGCAGCTCTCAGGGCGGAGCTGCCTACGAGCAGTACTTC
CASSSQGGAAYEQYF
>.|TRBJ2-7|many|TRBV20-1|13
TGCAGTGCTAGTCCGGCAGGTGCCTACGAGCAGTACTTC
CSASPAGAYEQYF
>TRBD1|TRBJ1-4|.|TRBV30|14
TGTGCCTGGAGTCTGACAGGGAACGTTGAAAAACTGTTTTTT
CAWSLTGNVEKLFF
>.|TRBJ1-6|.|TRBV16|16
TGTGCCAGCCTCCAGATGGGGCAAGCTACTTATTCACCCCTCCACTTT
CASLQMGQATYSPLHF
>.|TRBJ2-7|.|TRBV6-5|14
TGTGCCAGCAGTTTTAGCGGTCTGCTACGGAAGCAGTACTTC
CASSFSGLLRKQYF
>.|TRBJ1-1|.|TRBV15|12
TGTGCCACCTCGCCGGTGAACACTGAAGCTTTCTTT
CATSPVNTEAFF
>TRBD1|TRBJ1-2|.|TRBV2|12
TGTGCCAGCGGACAGGGCGTAGAGGGCTACACCTTC
CASGQGVEGYTF
>.|TRBJ2-1|.|TRBV28|15
TGTGCCAGCAGTTCCCCGGGATTCTCCTACAATGAGCAGTTCTTC
CASSSPGFSYNEQFF
>.|TRBJ1-2|.|TRBV5-1|13
TGCGCCAGCAGCTTGGGACAGAGAGAAGGCTACACCTTC
CASSLGQREGYTF
>TRBD1|TRBJ2-3|.|TRBV5-4|16
TGTGCCAGCAGCTCAGGGACAGGGGGTTTTCCAGATACGCAGTATTTT
CASSSGTGGFPDTQYF
>.|TRBJ1-2|.|TRBV9|15
TGTGCCAGCAGCGTAGGTACAGGGACTAACTATGGCTACACCTTC
CASSVGTGTNYGYTF
>.|TRBJ2-1|once|TRBV10-3|16
TGTGCCATCAGTGAGTCGCGAGTCGAGGTTTTCTATGAGCAGTTCTTC
CAISESRVEVFYEQFF